The TCR beta chain described here comes from a study of T-cell reconstitution after alpha-beta-depleted transplantation in children. Findings and caveats of the study: Two months or so post-transplant, alpha-beta T cells reportedly derived from several hundred expanded graft clones. Certain patients had high TCRbeta diversity at day 60, and it came from recipient T cells and thymic progenitors that survived.

This clonotype turned up a few times. The target antigen is unknown. The TCRbeta library incorporated unique molecular identifiers. From the PCR reads, TCRdb called clonotypes with MiXCR, one entry per CDR3 protein. Of 300,000 or so distinct CDR3 sequences listed, approximately 23% were seen once; the top ten hold 9.5% to 12%. Per the germline V gene, CDR1 is DFQATT and CDR2 is SNEGSKA (reference sequence). The CDR3 is made up of 12 amino acids. J was trimmed by 5 bases and V by 6 bases; bases with no gene match: 6. The V gene is TRBV20-1, the J gene TRBJ2-5; 7 nucleotides line up with TRBD1. The sequenced sample was PBMCs, mostly from graft donor cells, obtained 180 days after TCRalphabeta/CD19-depleted stem cell transplant. The clonotype comes from a male patient under 18 who had a stem cell transplant for acute lymphoblastic leukemia, so the T cells may come from the graft donor. CDR3 in amino acids: CSATGQAETQYF. The CDR3 bases are TGCAGTGCAACCGGACAGGCCGAGACCCAGTACTTC.